The 28 T cell receptor beta chains below were found in one sample sequenced in a study of T cells in Graves' hyperthyroidism and ophthalmopathy. The CDR3 regions of TCR beta were amplified from RNA transcripts. TCR CDR3 underwent first-round RT-PCR with the HTBI primer set. TCRdb re-called the multiplex PCR reads through MiXCR, storing one row per CDR3 protein. The table shows around 280,000 distinct CDR3 sequences, with 10% to 15% occurring only once. The sequenced sample consisted of blood. These receptor sequences come from a young woman with Graves' hyperthyroidism that later progressed to Graves' ophthalmopathy.

V usage is TRBV19 and J usage is TRBJ1-5; a weak D match, TRBD1 (5 bases). The CDR3 loop spans 18 amino acids. Germline CDR1 reads LNHDA; CDR2 reads SQIVND (reference sequence). Trimming removed 7 bases from V and 0 bases from J, with 22 bases in between. CDR3 loop: CASTLDSTALYSNQPQHF. The CDR3 DNA is TGTGCCAGTACACTCGACAGTACCGCTCTTTATAGCAATCAGCCCCAGCATTTT.

This clonotype turned up a few times. The chain is built from TRBV6-1 and TRBJ1-2; 8 nucleotides line up with TRBD1. The germline V gene encodes CDR1 MNHNS and CDR2 SASEGT. The CDR3 is 13 amino acids. V lost 6 bases, J lost 8 bases, and 8 bases stayed unmatched. As DNA, the CDR3 is TGTGCCAGCAGCCGTGACAGGGGCTGGGGCTACACCTTC. It is translated as CASSRDRGWGYTF.

This clonotype was counted a few times. V is TRBV4-3 and J is TRBJ1-1; D not resolved. V dropped 0 bases and J dropped 5 bases, with 10 bases sitting between them. The V gene's germline CDR1 is LGHNA and CDR2 YSLEER. This CDR3 has 14 amino acids. DNA of the CDR3: TGCGCCAGCAGCCAAGATAATCGGGTTACTGAAGCTTTCTTT. It specifies CASSQDNRVTEAFF.

The sample holds many counts of this clonotype. The rearrangement links TRBV28 to TRBJ2-7; 7 positions match TRBD2. The V gene's germline CDR1 is MDHEN and CDR2 SYDVKM. The CDR3 sequence is 16 residues long. Trimming took 4 bases from V and 1 from J; bases not matched to a gene: 10. DNA of the CDR3: TGTGCCAGCAGTTCCGGGGATCGGGGAGGGTCCTACGAGCAGTACTTC. Translating gives CASSSGDRGGSYEQYF.

This clonotype was detected ten times or more. The chain carries TRBV30 and TRBJ2-1; possible D gene TRBD2, 5 bases. V lost 3 bases and J lost 8, with 14 bases in between. Germline-derived CDR1 and CDR2 are GTSNPN and SVGIG (reference sequence). CDR3 size: 13 residues. The CDR3 protein is CAWSARTRYEQFF. DNA for the CDR3: TGTGCCTGGAGCGCGCGTACTAGGTATGAGCAGTTCTTC.

This clonotype was detected ten times or more. The chain links TRBV28 to TRBJ2-6; TRBD1 is a possible D gene (6 bases). CDR3 length equals 16 residues. Trimming stripped 6 bases from V and 0 bases from J, with 12 bases between. Germline V gives CDR1 MDHEN, CDR2 SYDVKM. CDR3 sequence reads: CASSKDSISGANVLTF. The DNA of the CDR3 is TGTGCCAGCAGCAAGGACAGCATCTCTGGGGCCAACGTCCTGACTTTC.

As concerns this clonotype: It may be a read error: a sequence one base away is much more abundant. The chain combines TRBV27 with TRBJ2-1; D unresolved. Germline lookup yields CDR1 MNHEY and CDR2 SMNVEV (reference sequence). This CDR3 region has 15 residues. Written as DNA, the CDR3 is TGTGCCAGCAGTTTACAACTGAATTCCTACAGTGAGCAGTTCTTC. It codes for CASSLQLNSYSEQFF.

In its sample, this clonotype was seen many times. The chain carries TRBV4-3 and TRBJ1-6; D unclear. Germline loops: CDR1 LGHNA, CDR2 YSLEER. The CDR3 runs to 14 residues. With 4 bases removed from V and 8 bases from J, the gap between germline ends came to 12 bases. Here the CDR3 DNA reads TGCGCCAGCAGCCCCAGGACCCGGGATTCACCCCTCCACTTT. Amino acid sequence: CASSPRTRDSPLHF.

On this clonotype: With a much larger clone just one base away, this may be a read error. Since no conserved phenylalanine or tryptophan closes the CDR3, a read error is the likely cause. DNA for the CDR3: TGTGCCAGTAGAATTGGAGGGACTGAAGCTTTCCTT. Protein product: CASRIGGTEAFL. The chain combines TRBV19 with TRBJ1-1; D not resolved. The ends were cut back, 6 bases at V and 5 bases at J, with 10 bases in the middle. CDR1 and CDR2 (germline): LNHDA, SQIVND (reference sequence). The CDR3 covers 12 residues.

This clonotype has just a few counts. This chain connects TRBV30 to TRBJ2-5; no reliable D call. The V gene's germline CDR1 is GTSNPN and CDR2 SVGIG (reference sequence). Trimming removed 0 bases from V and 5 bases from J, with 10 bases in between. The CDR3 runs 13 residues. CDR3 loop: CAWSVAVRETQYF. CDR3 bases: TGTGCCTGGAGTGTAGCCGTGAGGGAGACCCAGTACTTC.

This clonotype was counted at least ten times. The rearrangement uses TRBV7-2 and TRBJ2-2, with D possibly being TRBD2 (6 bases). V lost 6 bases and J 0 bases, leaving 11 bases between the germline ends. Looked up from germline, CDR1 is SGHTA and CDR2 is FQGNSA. The CDR3 has 15 amino acids. CDR3 coding DNA: TGTGCCAGCAGTGGTCTAGCGACGAACACCGGGGAGCTGTTTTTT. Amino acids: CASSGLATNTGELFF.

The V call is TRBV12-3 or TRBV12-4, the J call TRBJ1-4; 8 bases agree with TRBD1. The CDR3 has 13 residues. V lost 4 bases and J lost 8; bases outside the gene matches: 3. The CDR3 region has the DNA TGTGCCAGCAGTTCACGGACAGGGGAAAAACTGTTTTTT. Its translation: CASSSRTGEKLFF.

This clonotype was counted many times. The chain joins TRBV7-9 to TRBJ2-1; 7 nucleotides match TRBD1. The CDR3 has 13 residues. Losses at the gene ends were 7 bases for V and 6 bases for J; bases not matched to a gene: 6. Germline CDR1 and CDR2: SEHNR and FQNEAQ (reference sequence). CDR3: CASKPSGGNEQFF. For the CDR3, the DNA is TGTGCCAGCAAGCCATCAGGGGGCAATGAGCAGTTCTTC.

The genes are TRBV5-1 and TRBJ2-7; possibly TRBD1 or TRBD2 for D (6 bases each). Looked up from germline, CDR1 is SGHRS and CDR2 is YFSETQ. Between the trimmed V and J ends, which lost 3 bases and 4 bases, there was a span of 17 bases. The CDR3 runs to 15 residues. CDR3 protein: CASSSRLGGGYEQYF. The CDR3 coding sequence is TGCGCCAGCAGCTCCAGACTAGGAGGGGGTTACGAGCAGTACTTC.

Many counts were recorded for this clonotype. The rearrangement uses TRBV7-2 and TRBJ2-3; D may be TRBD2 (6 bases). V was trimmed by 3 bases and J by 6 bases, leaving 10 bases between them. CDR1 and CDR2 from the germline V gene are SGHTA and FQGNSA. The CDR3 contains 13 residues. CDR3 region: CASSFPGLDTQYF. The CDR3 nucleotides are TGTGCCAGCAGCTTCCCGGGACTGGATACGCAGTATTTT.

This clonotype has a handful of counts. J is TRBJ1-4 and V is TRBV6-2 or TRBV6-3; TRBD1 matches 8 bases. Germline CDR1 MNHEY, CDR2 SVGEGT. CDR3 size: 15 residues. The V and J ends lost 5 bases and 10 bases, in that order; junction bases with no gene match: 12. Written as DNA, the CDR3 is TGTGCCAGCAGTCCTTCCAGGACAGGGATAGTAAAACTGTTTTTT. This codes for CASSPSRTGIVKLFF.

This clonotype was seen many times. V is TRBV5-5 and J is TRBJ1-5; D gene uncertain. CDR3 size: 16 residues. Germline loops: CDR1 SGHKS, CDR2 YYEKEE (reference sequence). Trimming left V 1 base short and J 4 bases short, with 15 bases between. CDR3 region: CASSLTLNIGNQPQHF. In DNA form, the CDR3 reads TGTGCCAGCAGCTTGACTTTGAATATAGGGAATCAGCCCCAGCATTTT.

V and J are TRBV27 and TRBJ1-5; weak D call: TRBD1 (6 bases). Trimming stripped 1 base from V and 2 bases from J, with 15 bases between. CDR3 length equals 17 residues. Germline V lookup: CDR1 MNHEY, CDR2 SMNVEV (reference sequence). In DNA, the CDR3 is TGTGCCAGCAGTTTATTCCCTGGGGGCGTCGGCAATCAGCCCCAGCATTTT. Translating gives CASSLFPGGVGNQPQHF.

This clonotype was recorded many times. This chain joins TRBV30 and TRBJ1-4; D perhaps matches TRBD1 (6 bases). CDR1 and CDR2 from the germline V gene are GTSNPN and SVGIG (reference sequence). The CDR3 runs 13 residues. The ends were cut back, 4 bases at V and 8 bases at J, with 14 bases in the middle. CDR3 DNA sequence: TGTGCCTGGACAGGGGAAGGTTTCGAAAAACTGTTTTTT. Its translation: CAWTGEGFEKLFF.

This clonotype was counted ten times or more. V is TRBV12-3 or TRBV12-4 and J is TRBJ2-1; 10 bases are shared with TRBD2. CDR3 size: 15 residues. V was clipped by 6 bases and J by 5 bases; unmatched bases: 7. CDR3 sequence reads: CASSRAGLADNEQFF. As DNA, the CDR3 is TGTGCCAGCAGCCGCGCCGGACTAGCGGACAATGAGCAGTTCTTC.

On this clonotype: This could be a read error, since a much larger clone is one nucleotide away. The rearrangement links TRBV20-1 to TRBJ2-1; TRBD2 matches 9 bases. V shed 0 bases and J 6 bases; nucleotides not matched to a gene: 18. The germline gives CDR1 DFQATT, CDR2 SNEGSKA (reference sequence). This CDR3 has 19 residues. This CDR3 is CSARDQGGTGGRAGNEQFF. Here the CDR3 DNA reads TGCAGTGCTAGAGATCAGGGGGGGACTGGCGGGAGGGCCGGCAATGAGCAGTTCTTC.

This clonotype was observed a few times. The chain joins TRBV5-1 to TRBJ2-3; D is perhaps TRBD2 (6 bases). V was trimmed by 8 bases and J by 3 bases, leaving 16 bases between them. From germline, CDR1 is SGHRS and CDR2 YFSETQ. The CDR3 has 14 residues. The CDR3 sequence is CASALAGGTDTQYF. The CDR3, as DNA: TGCGCCAGTGCGTTGGCAGGAGGGACAGATACGCAGTATTTT.

This clonotype was observed at least ten times. The genes are TRBV11-2 and TRBJ2-5; no reliable D call. CDR3 length equals 17 residues. Deletions cut 5 bases from V and 2 bases from J, with 21 bases between. Germline CDR1 is SGHAT and CDR2 is FQNNGV. CDR3: CASSVLELRHQQETQYF. CDR3 sequence (DNA): TGTGCCAGCAGCGTCCTCGAGTTGCGACATCAGCAAGAGACCCAGTACTTC.

The rearrangement joins TRBV24-1 to TRBJ2-2; TRBD2 might be the D (6 bases). The CDR3 is 14 residues long. The germline gives CDR1 KGHDR, CDR2 SFDVKD. Trimming took 0 bases from V and 7 from J, leaving 8 bases between them. The CDR3, as DNA: TGTGCCACCAGTGATTTGCTGGGGGGCGGGGAGCTGTTTTTT. This translates into CATSDLLGGGELFF.

This clonotype was recorded a few times. A much larger clone lies a single base off, so this may be a read error. This chain connects TRBV28 to TRBJ1-5; 7 nucleotides match TRBD1. The last part of the DNA fits TRBJ2-3 better; the J call may be wrong. Germline CDR1 is MDHEN and CDR2 is SYDVKM. CDR3 length: 16 residues. The CDR3 DNA is TGTGCCAGCAGTTCCCCGACAGGGAGTTGGAAACAGCCCCAGTATTTT. Translation: CASSSPTGSWKQPQYF.

At least ten counts were recorded for this clonotype. This chain connects TRBV20-1 to TRBJ1-5; D not resolved. Germline CDR1 and CDR2: DFQATT and SNEGSKA (reference sequence). The CDR3 consists of 14 residues. Deletions cut 6 bases from V and 4 bases from J, with 16 bases between. CDR3 DNA sequence: TGCAGTGCCAAGGACGGAAGTCTTAATCAGCCCCAGCATTTT. It is translated as CSAKDGSLNQPQHF.

This clonotype was seen at least ten times. The CDR3 nucleotides read TGTGCCAGTAGTGGTCCAGGACTTCACAACGAAGCTTTCTTT. Amino acids: CASSGPGLHNEAFF. J is TRBJ1-1 and V is TRBV19, with D hard to call. There are 14 residues in the CDR3. Germline values: CDR1 LNHDA, CDR2 SQIVND (reference sequence). With 5 bases removed from V and 8 bases from J, the gap between germline ends came to 18 bases.

This clonotype was observed a few times. This rearrangement joins TRBV4-3 to TRBJ2-1; no reliable D call. The germline V gene encodes CDR1 LGHNA and CDR2 YSLEER. The CDR3 runs to 16 residues. Trimming removed 2 bases at V and 5 bases at J, with 16 bases between. The CDR3 nucleotides are TGCGCCAGCAGCCAACTACCCCGTTCAGTCGACAATGAGCAGTTCTTC. Its protein product is CASSQLPRSVDNEQFF.